This entry is about one T cell receptor (beta chain). These data come from a study of shared clonotypes between healthy human individuals. Those who donated were healthy HIV-negative adults, with no recent acute infections or vaccinations reported. The CDR3 runs 15 residues. Germline CDR1 is SGHTA and CDR2 is FQGNSA. V gave up 4 bases and J gave up 0 bases, with 12 bases separating them. Once extracted for a subset, genomic DNA was divided evenly among several immunoSEQ plates. TCRdb's table, derived via immunoSEQ multiplex PCR, lists solely in-frame clones and lacks some. The sample holds some 2.3 million clones, over 90% seen once.

The TCR sequence derives from a man between 18 and 35 years old in good health. Some clones in this sample may be carry-over from other donors' samples. The chain joins TRBV7-2 to TRBJ1-1, with unresolved D. What was sequenced was naive CD4+ T cells from PBMCs. Subset noted: CD45RA+ positively selected. The CDR3 DNA sequence: TGTGCCAGCAGCTCGAGACGGGGAATGAACACTGAAGCTTTCTTT. Its protein product is CASSSRRGMNTEAFF. The whole variable domain, remainder taken from reference TRBV7-2 and TRBJ1-1, is GAGVSQSPSNKVTEKGKDVELRCDPISGHTALYWYRQSLGQGLEFLIYFQGNSAPDKSGLPSDRFSAERTGGSVSTLTIQRTQQEDSAVYLCASSSRRGMNTEAFFGQGTRLTVV.